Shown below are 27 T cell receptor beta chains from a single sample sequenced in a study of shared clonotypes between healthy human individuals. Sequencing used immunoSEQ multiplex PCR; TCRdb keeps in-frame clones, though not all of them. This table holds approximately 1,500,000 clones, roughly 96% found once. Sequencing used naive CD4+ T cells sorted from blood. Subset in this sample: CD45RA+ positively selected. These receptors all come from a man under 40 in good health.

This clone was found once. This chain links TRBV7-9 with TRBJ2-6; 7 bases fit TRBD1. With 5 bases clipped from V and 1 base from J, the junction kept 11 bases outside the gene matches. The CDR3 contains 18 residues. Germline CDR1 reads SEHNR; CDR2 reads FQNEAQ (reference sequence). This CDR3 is CASSIRTGGDSGANVLTF. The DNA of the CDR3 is TGTGCCAGCAGCATTAGGACAGGTGGGGATTCTGGGGCCAACGTCCTGACTTTC.

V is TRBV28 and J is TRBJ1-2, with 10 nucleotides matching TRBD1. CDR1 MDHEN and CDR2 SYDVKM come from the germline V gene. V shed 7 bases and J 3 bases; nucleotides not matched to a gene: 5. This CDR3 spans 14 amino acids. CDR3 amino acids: CASNMGQGYYGYTF. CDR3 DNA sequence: TGTGCCAGCAACATGGGACAGGGGTACTATGGCTACACCTTC.

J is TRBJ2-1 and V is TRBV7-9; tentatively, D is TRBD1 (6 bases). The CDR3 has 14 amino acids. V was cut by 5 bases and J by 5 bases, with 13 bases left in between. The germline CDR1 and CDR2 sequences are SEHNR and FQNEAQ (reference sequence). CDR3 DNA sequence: TGTGCCAGCAGCCTGGGGACACATAACAATGAGCAGTTCTTC. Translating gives CASSLGTHNNEQFF. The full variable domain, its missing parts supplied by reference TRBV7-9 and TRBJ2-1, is DTGVSQNPRHKITKRGQNVTFRCDPISEHNRLYWYRQTLGQGPEFLTYFQNEAQLEKSRLLSDRFSAERPKGSFSTLEIQRTEQGDSAMYLCASSLGTHNNEQFFGPGTRLTVL.

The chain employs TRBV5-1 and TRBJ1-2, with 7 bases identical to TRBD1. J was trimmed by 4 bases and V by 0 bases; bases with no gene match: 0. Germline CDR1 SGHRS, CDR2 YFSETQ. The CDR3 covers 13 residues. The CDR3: CASSLGDSYGYTF. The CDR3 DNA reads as TGCGCCAGCAGCTTGGGGGACAGCTATGGCTACACCTTC.

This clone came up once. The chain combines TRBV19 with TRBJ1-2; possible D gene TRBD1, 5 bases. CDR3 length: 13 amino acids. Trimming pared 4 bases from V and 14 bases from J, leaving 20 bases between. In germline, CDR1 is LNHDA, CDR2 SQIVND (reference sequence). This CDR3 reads CASSTIRGEAETF. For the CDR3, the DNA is TGTGCCAGTAGTACCATTCGAGGGGAGGCGGAAACCTTC.

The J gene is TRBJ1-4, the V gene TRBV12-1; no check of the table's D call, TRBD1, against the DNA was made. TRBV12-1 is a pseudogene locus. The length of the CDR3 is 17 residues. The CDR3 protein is CASSLYLSEDRGEKLFF. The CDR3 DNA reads TGTGCCAGCAGCTTATATTTGAGTGAGGACAGGGGAGAAAAACTGTTTTTT.

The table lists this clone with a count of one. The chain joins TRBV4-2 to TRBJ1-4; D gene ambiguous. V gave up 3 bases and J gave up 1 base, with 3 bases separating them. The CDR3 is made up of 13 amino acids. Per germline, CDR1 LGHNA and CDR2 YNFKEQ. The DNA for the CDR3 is TGTGCCAGCAGCCAGGGAACTAATGAAAAACTGTTTTTT. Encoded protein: CASSQGTNEKLFF.

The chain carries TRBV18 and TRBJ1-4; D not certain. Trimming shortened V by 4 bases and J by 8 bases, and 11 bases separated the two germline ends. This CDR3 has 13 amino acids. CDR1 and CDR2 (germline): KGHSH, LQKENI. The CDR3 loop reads CASSQGILEKLFF. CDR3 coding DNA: TGTGCCAGCTCACAGGGTATCCTAGAAAAACTGTTTTTT.

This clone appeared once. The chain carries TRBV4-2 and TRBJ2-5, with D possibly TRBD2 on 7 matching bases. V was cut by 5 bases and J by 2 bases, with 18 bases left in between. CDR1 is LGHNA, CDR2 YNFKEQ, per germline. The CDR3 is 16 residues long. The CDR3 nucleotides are TGTGCCAGCAGCACGTCATGGGGGGGCCCTCAAGAGACCCAGTACTTC. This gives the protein CASSTSWGGPQETQYF.

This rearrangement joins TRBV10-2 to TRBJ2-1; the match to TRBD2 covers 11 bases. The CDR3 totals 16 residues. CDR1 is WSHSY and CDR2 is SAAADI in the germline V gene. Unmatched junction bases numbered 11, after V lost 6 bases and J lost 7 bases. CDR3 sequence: CASSQARLAGGNEQFF. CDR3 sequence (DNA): TGCGCCAGCAGCCAAGCCCGTTTAGCGGGAGGGAATGAGCAGTTCTTC.

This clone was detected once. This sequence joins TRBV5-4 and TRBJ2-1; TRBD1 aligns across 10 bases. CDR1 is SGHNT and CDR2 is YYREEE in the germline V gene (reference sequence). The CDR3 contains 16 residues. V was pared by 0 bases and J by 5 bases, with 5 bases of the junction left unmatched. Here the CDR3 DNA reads TGTGCCAGCAGCTTGGCCGGAGGGACAGGGGACAATGAGCAGTTCTTC. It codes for CASSLAGGTGDNEQFF.

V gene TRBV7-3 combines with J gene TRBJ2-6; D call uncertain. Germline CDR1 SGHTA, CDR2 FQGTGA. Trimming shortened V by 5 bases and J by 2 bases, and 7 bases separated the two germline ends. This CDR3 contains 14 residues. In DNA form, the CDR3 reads TGTGCCAGCAGCCCTACACCTGGGGCCAACGTCCTGACTTTC. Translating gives CASSPTPGANVLTF.

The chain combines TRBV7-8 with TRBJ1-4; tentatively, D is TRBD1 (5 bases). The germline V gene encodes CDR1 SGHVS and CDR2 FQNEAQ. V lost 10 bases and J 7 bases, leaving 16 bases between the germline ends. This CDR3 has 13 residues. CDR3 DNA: TGTGCCACTTCGGGACGGACTTTTGAAAAACTGTTTTTT. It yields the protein CATSGRTFEKLFF.

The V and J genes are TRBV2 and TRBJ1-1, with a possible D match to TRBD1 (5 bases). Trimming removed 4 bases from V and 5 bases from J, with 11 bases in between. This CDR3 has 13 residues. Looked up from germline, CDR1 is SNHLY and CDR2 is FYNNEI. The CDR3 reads CASSAREATEAFF. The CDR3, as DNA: TGTGCCAGCAGTGCCAGGGAGGCAACTGAAGCTTTCTTT.

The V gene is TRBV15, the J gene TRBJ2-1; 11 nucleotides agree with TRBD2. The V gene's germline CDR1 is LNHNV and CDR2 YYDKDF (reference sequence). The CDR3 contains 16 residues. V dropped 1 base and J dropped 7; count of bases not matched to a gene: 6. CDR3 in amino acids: CATSRASGRLTNEQFF. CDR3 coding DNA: TGTGCCACCAGCAGAGCTAGCGGGAGGTTAACTAATGAGCAGTTCTTC.

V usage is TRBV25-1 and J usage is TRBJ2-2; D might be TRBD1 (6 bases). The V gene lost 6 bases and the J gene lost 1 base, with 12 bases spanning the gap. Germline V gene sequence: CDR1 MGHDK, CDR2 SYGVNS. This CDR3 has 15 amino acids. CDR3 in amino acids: CASRDLQGNTGELFF. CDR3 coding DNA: TGTGCCAGCAGGGACCTACAGGGGAACACCGGGGAGCTGTTTTTT.

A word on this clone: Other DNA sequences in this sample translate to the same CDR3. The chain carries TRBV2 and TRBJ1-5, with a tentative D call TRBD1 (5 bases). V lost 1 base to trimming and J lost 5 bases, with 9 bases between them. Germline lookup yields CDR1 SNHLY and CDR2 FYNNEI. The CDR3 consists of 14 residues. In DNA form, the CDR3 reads TGTGCCAGCAGTGAAGGGGGGAGGGATCAGCCCCAGCATTTT. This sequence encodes CASSEGGRDQPQHF.

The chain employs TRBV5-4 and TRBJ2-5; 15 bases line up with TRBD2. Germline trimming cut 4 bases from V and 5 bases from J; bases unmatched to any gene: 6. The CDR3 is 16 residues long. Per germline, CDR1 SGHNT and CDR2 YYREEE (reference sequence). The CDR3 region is CASSDTGTSGRETQYF. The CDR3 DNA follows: TGTGCCAGCAGCGACACGGGGACTAGCGGGAGGGAGACCCAGTACTTC.

CDR3 amino acids: CASSLGRSGLTDTQYF. CDR3 coding DNA: TGCGCCAGCAGCTTGGGCCGATCGGGACTCACAGATACGCAGTATTTT. V gene TRBV5-1 combines with J gene TRBJ2-3; perhaps TRBD2 as D (6 bases). From germline, CDR1 is SGHRS and CDR2 YFSETQ. Trimming shortened V by 0 bases and J by 2 bases, and 13 bases separated the two germline ends. The length of the CDR3 is 16 residues.

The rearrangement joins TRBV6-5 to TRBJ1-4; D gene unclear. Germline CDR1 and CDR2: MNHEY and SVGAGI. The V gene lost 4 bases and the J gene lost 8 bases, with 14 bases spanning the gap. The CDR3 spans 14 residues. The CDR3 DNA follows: TGTGCCAGCAGTTTATCCGGCTCCGGGGAAAAACTGTTTTTT. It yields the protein CASSLSGSGEKLFF.

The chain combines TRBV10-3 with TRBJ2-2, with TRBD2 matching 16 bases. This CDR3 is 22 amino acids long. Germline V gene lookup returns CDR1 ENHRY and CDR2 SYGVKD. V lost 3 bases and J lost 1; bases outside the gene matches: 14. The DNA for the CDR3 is TGTGCCATCAGTGACCACGCGGGACTAGCGGGAGGGATATCCAAGAACACCGGGGAGCTGTTTTTT. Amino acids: CAISDHAGLAGGISKNTGELFF.

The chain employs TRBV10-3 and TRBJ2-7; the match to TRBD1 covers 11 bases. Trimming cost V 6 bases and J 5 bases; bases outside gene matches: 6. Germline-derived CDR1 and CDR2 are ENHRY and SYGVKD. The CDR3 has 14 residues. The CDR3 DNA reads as TGTGCCATCAGGAGGACAGGGGGCGTCGACGAGCAGTACTTC. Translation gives CAIRRTGGVDEQYF.

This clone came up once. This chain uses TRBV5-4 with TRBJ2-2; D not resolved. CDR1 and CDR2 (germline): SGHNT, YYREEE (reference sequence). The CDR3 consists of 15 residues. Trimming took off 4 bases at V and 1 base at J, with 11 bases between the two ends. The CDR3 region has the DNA TGTGCCAGCAGCGCCGGGTTCCAGAACACCGGGGAGCTGTTTTTT. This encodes CASSAGFQNTGELFF.

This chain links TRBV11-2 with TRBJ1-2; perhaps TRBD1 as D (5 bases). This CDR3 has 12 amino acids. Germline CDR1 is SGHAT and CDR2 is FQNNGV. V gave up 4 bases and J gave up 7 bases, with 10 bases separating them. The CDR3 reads CASSSGSPGYTF. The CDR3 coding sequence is TGTGCCAGCAGCTCAGGGTCCCCTGGCTACACCTTC.

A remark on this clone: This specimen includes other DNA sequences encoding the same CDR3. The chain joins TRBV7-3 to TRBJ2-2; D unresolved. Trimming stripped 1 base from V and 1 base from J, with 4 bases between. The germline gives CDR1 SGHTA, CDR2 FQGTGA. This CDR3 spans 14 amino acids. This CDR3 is CASSLKGNTGELFF. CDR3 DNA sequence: TGTGCCAGCAGCTTAAAGGGGAACACCGGGGAGCTGTTTTTT. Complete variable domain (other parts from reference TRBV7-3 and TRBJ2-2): GAGVSQTPSNKVTEKGKYVELRCDPISGHTALYWYRQSLGQGPEFLIYFQGTGAADDSGLPNDRFFAVRPEGSVSTLKIQRTERGDSAVYLCASSLKGNTGELFFGEGSRLTVL.

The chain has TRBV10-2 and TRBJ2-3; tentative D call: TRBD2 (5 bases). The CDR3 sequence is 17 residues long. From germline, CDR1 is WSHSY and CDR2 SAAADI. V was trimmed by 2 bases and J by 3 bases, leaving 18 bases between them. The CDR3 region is CASSELGSRSGTDTQYF. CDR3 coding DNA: TGCGCCAGCAGTGAGCTAGGATCCAGGTCGGGGACAGATACGCAGTATTTT.

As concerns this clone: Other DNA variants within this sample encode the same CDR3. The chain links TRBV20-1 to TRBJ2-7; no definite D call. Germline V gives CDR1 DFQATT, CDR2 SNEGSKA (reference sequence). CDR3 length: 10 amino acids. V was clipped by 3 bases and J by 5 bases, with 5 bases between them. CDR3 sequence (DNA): TGCAGTGCTAGGGCAGACGAGCAGTACTTC. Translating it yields CSARADEQYF.